The rows below give T cell receptor beta chains drawn from one sample of a study of T-cell reconstitution after alpha-beta-depleted transplantation in children. TCRdb reprocessed the PCR reads with MiXCR, giving one entry per CDR3 protein. The repertoire has about 440,000 distinct CDR3 sequences, 43% of them found once; the top ten carry roughly a quarter. Sequencing used PBMCs, obtained before TCRalphabeta/CD19-depleted stem cell transplant. These receptors came from a girl aged 2 to 10 with aplastic anemia, due to receive a stem cell transplant. Both conserved end residues are part of each CDR3. Fields, in order: J gene, D gene, V gene, clone size, CDR3 DNA, CDR3 protein. D genes are given only for firm matches. Some rows have no size entry. The others give once, few or many, or a class for an expanded clone.

J: TRBJ2-1; D: NA; V: TRBV6-6; size: NA; DNA: TGTGCCAGCAGTGCCGGACCACTGGGGTTCGTGGTCTTC; CDR3: CASSAGPLGFVVF
J: TRBJ2-3; D: TRBD2; V: TRBV12-3/TRBV12-4; size: few; DNA: TGTGCCAGCAGTTTAAAACTAGCGGGACATTCAGATACGCAGTATTTT; CDR3: CASSLKLAGHSDTQYF
J: TRBJ2-1; D: NA; V: TRBV20-1; size: NA; DNA: TGCAGTGCTAGGGACTCCCTAAATGAGCAGTTCTTC; CDR3: CSARDSLNEQFF
J: TRBJ2-7; D: NA; V: TRBV27; size: many; DNA: TGTGCCAGCCTTCTGGGGGCGCAGATCCCCAGGAGCTCCTACGAGCAGTACTTC; CDR3: CASLLGAQIPRSSYEQYF
J: TRBJ2-7; D: NA; V: TRBV5-1; size: NA; DNA: TGCGCCAGCAGCGTGGACGGGACCTACGAGCAGTACTTC; CDR3: CASSVDGTYEQYF
J: TRBJ2-1; D: NA; V: TRBV29-1; size: few; DNA: TGCAGCATTACAGGGCCAGGTACGACCGATGAGCAGTTCTTC; CDR3: CSITGPGTTDEQFF
J: TRBJ2-1; D: NA; V: TRBV5-6; size: many; DNA: TGTGCCAGCAGCTTGACAGGCCGGGTTTACAATGAGCAGTTCTTC; CDR3: CASSLTGRVYNEQFF
J: TRBJ1-5; D: NA; V: TRBV2; size: NA; DNA: TGTGCCAGCAAAGCAGAGGGATCGCCCCAGCATTTT; CDR3: CASKAEGSPQHF
J: TRBJ2-5; D: NA; V: TRBV7-8; size: NA; DNA: TGTGCCAGCAGCTTAGAGCTTAGGGCGGTAGAAGAGACCCAGTACTTC; CDR3: CASSLELRAVEETQYF
J: TRBJ2-3; D: TRBD2; V: TRBV5-1; size: NA; DNA: TGCGCCAGCAGCCAGGGACTAGCGGGGGGCACAGATACGCAGTATTTT; CDR3: CASSQGLAGGTDTQYF
J: TRBJ2-5; D: TRBD1; V: TRBV29-1; size: NA; DNA: TGCAGCGTTCCTATCAGGGGGCAAGGGGAGACCCAGTACTTC; CDR3: CSVPIRGQGETQYF
J: TRBJ2-1; D: NA; V: TRBV6-5; size: NA; DNA: TGTGCCAGCAGTTATAGGGCCACGCCGGGGGAGAATGAGCAGTTCTTC; CDR3: CASSYRATPGENEQFF
J: TRBJ1-6; D: TRBD1; V: TRBV5-5; size: NA; DNA: TGTGCCAGCAGCTTGGTGGGGGGACAGGGCCCTAATTCACCCCTCCACTTT; CDR3: CASSLVGGQGPNSPLHF
J: TRBJ2-1; D: NA; V: TRBV20-1; size: many; DNA: TGCAGTGCCTTCCCTTACAATGAGCAGTTCTTC; CDR3: CSAFPYNEQFF
J: TRBJ2-1; D: TRBD2; V: TRBV5-1; size: NA; DNA: TGCGCCAGCAGCTCGACTAGCGGGAGTCACCGCTACAATGAGCAGTTCTTC; CDR3: CASSSTSGSHRYNEQFF
J: TRBJ2-5; D: NA; V: TRBV20-1; size: NA; DNA: TGCAGTGCTAGAGCGGGGGACAGAGTGGAAGAGACCCAGTACTTC; CDR3: CSARAGDRVEETQYF
J: TRBJ1-2; D: NA; V: TRBV7-9; size: many; DNA: TGTGCCAGCAGCTTACCATTCCCTGGGGGCTACACCTTC; CDR3: CASSLPFPGGYTF
J: TRBJ2-1; D: TRBD2; V: TRBV20-1; size: once; DNA: TGCAGTGCTAGGACCGGGACTAGAGTTCACAATGAGCAGTTCTTC; CDR3: CSARTGTRVHNEQFF
J: TRBJ2-7; D: NA; V: TRBV20-1; size: many; DNA: TGCAGTGCTAGGCCCCGACAGTTTCCTTACGAGCAGTACTTC; CDR3: CSARPRQFPYEQYF
J: TRBJ2-1; D: NA; V: TRBV7-9; size: NA; DNA: TGTGCCAGCAGCTCTACTACCGACGGTAACAATGAGCAGTTCTTC; CDR3: CASSSTTDGNNEQFF
J: TRBJ2-1; D: TRBD2; V: TRBV27; size: few; DNA: TGTGCCAGCAGTTTATTTCCCCTAGCGGGCGAGTACAATGAGCAGTTCTTC; CDR3: CASSLFPLAGEYNEQFF
J: TRBJ2-1; D: NA; V: TRBV9; size: NA; DNA: TGTGCCAGCAGCGAAACAGGGTACGCTTACAATGAGCAGTTCTTC; CDR3: CASSETGYAYNEQFF
J: TRBJ2-1; D: TRBD1; V: TRBV11-2; size: NA; DNA: TGTGCCAGCAGACGACAGACAGGGGGAGGGGTCACTCCCCCCTACAATGAGCAGTTCTTC; CDR3: CASRRQTGGGVTPPYNEQFF
J: TRBJ2-7; D: TRBD2; V: TRBV7-9; size: NA; DNA: TGTGCCAGCAGCTTCGGGCGGGGGGGCCTCGACGAGCAGTACTTC; CDR3: CASSFGRGGLDEQYF
J: TRBJ1-6; D: NA; V: TRBV12-3/TRBV12-4; size: few; DNA: TGTGCCAGCAGCCTCTCTTATGAGTCACCCCTCCACTTT; CDR3: CASSLSYESPLHF
J: TRBJ1-1; D: NA; V: TRBV7-9; size: many; DNA: TGTGCCAGCAGCCCCGGCGGCCCTGAAGCTTTCTTT; CDR3: CASSPGGPEAFF
J: TRBJ2-3; D: NA; V: TRBV20-1; size: few; DNA: TGCAGTGCTAGTGGGGATACGCAGTATTTT; CDR3: CSASGDTQYF
J: TRBJ2-4; D: NA; V: TRBV5-1; size: NA; DNA: TGCGCCAGCAGCTGGGGGATTGAAAACATTCAGTACTTC; CDR3: CASSWGIENIQYF
J: TRBJ1-5; D: TRBD1; V: TRBV15; size: NA; DNA: TGTGCCACCAGCAGAGGTGGCAGGGGGAACAATCAGCCCCAGCATTTT; CDR3: CATSRGGRGNNQPQHF
J: TRBJ2-5; D: TRBD2; V: TRBV28; size: many; DNA: TGTGCCAGCAGTTCCACGCTGGGACTAGCGGGAGGGAGTATGAAGACCCAGTACTTC; CDR3: CASSSTLGLAGGSMKTQYF
J: TRBJ2-7; D: TRBD1; V: TRBV15; size: NA; DNA: TGTGCCACCAGTCGGGACAGCCCCTACGAGCAGTACTTC; CDR3: CATSRDSPYEQYF
J: TRBJ2-7; D: TRBD2; V: TRBV28; size: NA; DNA: TGTGCCGCACTAGCGGAGTCCTACGAGCAGTACTTC; CDR3: CAALAESYEQYF
J: TRBJ2-2; D: NA; V: TRBV20-1; size: NA; DNA: TGCAGTGCTAGTGGGGGGTCCACCGGGGAGCTGTTTTTT; CDR3: CSASGGSTGELFF
J: TRBJ1-1; D: NA; V: TRBV5-1; size: NA; DNA: TGCGCCAGCTTAGTGGGACCATGGGGCACTGAAGCTTTCTTT; CDR3: CASLVGPWGTEAFF
J: TRBJ2-3; D: NA; V: TRBV20-1; size: NA; DNA: TGCAGTGCTCCGCGCGGCTTAACAGATACGCAGTATTTT; CDR3: CSAPRGLTDTQYF
J: TRBJ2-7; D: TRBD1; V: TRBV28; size: NA; DNA: TGTGCCAGCAGCTCAAATGGGATGGGCGGACAAGGGGGCCTCGAGCAGTACTTC; CDR3: CASSSNGMGGQGGLEQYF
J: TRBJ2-7; D: TRBD1; V: TRBV6-1; size: NA; DNA: TGTGCCAGCAGCGGGACAGGGGGCAGGTACGAGCAGTACTTC; CDR3: CASSGTGGRYEQYF
J: TRBJ2-3; D: NA; V: TRBV18; size: NA; DNA: TGTGCCAGCTCACCGAGAAGCCGACAGCCAAGCACAGATACGCAGTATTTT; CDR3: CASSPRSRQPSTDTQYF
J: TRBJ2-3; D: NA; V: TRBV20-1; size: few; DNA: TGCAGTGCTACCCGAACGGGGACAGATACGCAGTATTTT; CDR3: CSATRTGTDTQYF
J: TRBJ2-3; D: NA; V: TRBV4-1; size: NA; DNA: TGCGCCAGCAGCCCCAAGCCGGGTTCAGATACGCAGTATTTT; CDR3: CASSPKPGSDTQYF
J: TRBJ1-2; D: NA; V: TRBV7-2; size: few; DNA: TGTGCCAGCAGCTTAGAAAGAGGGGCCAGGTACAGCTACACCTTC; CDR3: CASSLERGARYSYTF
J: TRBJ2-3; D: TRBD1; V: TRBV7-8; size: many; DNA: TGTGCCAGCAGCTTAGCATCCCCAGGACAGGGCACAGATACGCAGTATTTT; CDR3: CASSLASPGQGTDTQYF
J: TRBJ2-2; D: TRBD1; V: TRBV7-9; size: many; DNA: TGTGCCAGCAGCTACAGGGACAGGGACACCGGGGAGCTGTTTTTT; CDR3: CASSYRDRDTGELFF
J: TRBJ2-7; D: NA; V: TRBV28; size: NA; DNA: TGTGCCAGCCGAAGAGTCTACGAGCAGTACTTC; CDR3: CASRRVYEQYF
J: TRBJ2-3; D: TRBD1; V: TRBV20-1; size: many; DNA: TGCAGTGTCGAGACAGGGACCACAGATACGCAGTATTTT; CDR3: CSVETGTTDTQYF
J: TRBJ2-7; D: NA; V: TRBV27; size: NA; DNA: TGTGCCAGCAGGCTATCAGGGGCCCCCTACGAGCAGTACTTC; CDR3: CASRLSGAPYEQYF
J: TRBJ1-1; D: NA; V: TRBV6-1; size: few; DNA: TGTGCCAGCACCACTTACAATCTAGGAGACACTGAAGCTTTCTTT; CDR3: CASTTYNLGDTEAFF
J: TRBJ2-3; D: NA; V: TRBV6-1; size: few; DNA: TGTGCCAGCAGGGCGAGGCCTCGGGTCACAGATACGCAGTATTTT; CDR3: CASRARPRVTDTQYF
J: TRBJ1-5; D: TRBD1; V: TRBV20-1; size: few; DNA: TGCAGTGCTAGACGATTCCGGGACAGCCTCAATCAGCCCCAGCATTTT; CDR3: CSARRFRDSLNQPQHF
J: TRBJ2-6; D: TRBD2; V: TRBV27; size: NA; DNA: TGTGCCAGCAGTCCAACTCTAGCGGGTGTCAGCTCTGGGGCCAACGTCCTGACTTTC; CDR3: CASSPTLAGVSSGANVLTF
J: TRBJ1-1; D: NA; V: TRBV7-2; size: NA; DNA: TGTGCCAGCAGCTTATATCCGGACACTGAAGCTTTCTTT; CDR3: CASSLYPDTEAFF
J: TRBJ2-4; D: TRBD2; V: TRBV19; size: NA; DNA: TGTGCCAGTAGTGAGGGGACTAGCGGGATGGACATTCAGTACTTC; CDR3: CASSEGTSGMDIQYF
J: TRBJ2-5; D: NA; V: TRBV29-1; size: NA; DNA: TGCAGCGTTGGCCAGGTCGGGGGCCAAGAGACCCAGTACTTC; CDR3: CSVGQVGGQETQYF
J: TRBJ2-1; D: NA; V: TRBV5-1; size: many; DNA: TGCGCCAGCAATTCGCAGGGTAAGGGGGGTGAGCAGTTCTTC; CDR3: CASNSQGKGGEQFF
J: TRBJ2-7; D: NA; V: TRBV12-2; size: NA; DNA: TGTGCAAGTCGCTTAGCGAAAGGAGCGGGGGTTCCCTACGAGCAGTACTTC; CDR3: CASRLAKGAGVPYEQYF